These 21 T cell receptor beta chains were sequenced from one sample in a study of cytotoxic CD8 clonotypes in ibrutinib-treated CLL. The repertoire was sequenced with immunoSEQ multiplex PCR; TCRdb's copy has only in-frame clones and lacks some. The repertoire consists of approximately 320,000 clones, with about 61% occurring once and the leading ten covering roughly 6%. Specimen: PBMCs, collected after 36 months of ibrutinib treatment. The origin of the receptors is a human donor with chronic lymphocytic leukemia.

The V and J genes are TRBV18 and TRBJ1-6; no definite D call. Per germline, CDR1 KGHSH and CDR2 LQKENI. V was clipped by 4 bases and J by 4 bases, with 8 bases between them. CDR3 length equals 14 residues. The CDR3 loop reads CASSLEQYNSPLHF. DNA for the CDR3: TGTGCCAGCTCACTCGAGCAGTATAATTCACCCCTCCACTTT.

This rearrangement joins TRBV5-1 to TRBJ2-3, with a tentative D call TRBD2 (5 bases). The CDR3 consists of 15 residues. The V gene lost 0 bases and the J gene lost 2 bases, with 10 bases spanning the gap. From germline, CDR1 is SGHRS and CDR2 YFSETQ. The CDR3 loop reads CASSLGTGHTDTQYF. Written as DNA, the CDR3 is TGCGCCAGCAGCTTGGGGACTGGCCACACAGATACGCAGTATTTT. The full variable domain, completed using reference TRBV5-1 and TRBJ2-3, is KAGVTQTPRYLIKTRGQQVTLSCSPISGHRSVSWYQQTPGQGLQFLFEYFSETQRNKGNFPGRFSGRQFSNSRSEMNVSTLELGDSALYLCASSLGTGHTDTQYFGPGTRLTVL.

CDR3 nucleotides: TGTGCCAGCAGTGATCTGGGAGTGCAAGAGACCCAGTACTTC. This sequence encodes CASSDLGVQETQYF. This chain uses TRBV27 with TRBJ2-5; tentative D call: TRBD2 (5 bases). The CDR3 runs to 14 residues. Trimming stripped 5 bases from V and 2 bases from J, with 12 bases between. Per the germline V gene, CDR1 is MNHEY and CDR2 is SMNVEV (reference sequence).

Remarks on this clone: Other DNA sequences in this specimen translate into the identical CDR3. The rearrangement uses TRBV10-2 and TRBJ1-2; D is unclear. The CDR3 has 11 residues. The germline gives CDR1 WSHSY, CDR2 SAAADI. Trimming took 2 bases from V and 5 from J, leaving 3 bases between them. The CDR3 nucleotides read TGCGCCAGCAGTGAGGGTTATGGCTACACCTTC. It codes for CASSEGYGYTF.

This clone has just a few counts. This chain's CDR3 is CASSLVLAGGQETQYF. CDR3 nucleotide sequence: TGTGCCAGCAGCTTGGTATTAGCGGGGGGCCAGGAGACCCAGTACTTC. This chain links TRBV5-4 with TRBJ2-5, with TRBD2 matching over 10 bases. Germline CDR1 SGHNT, CDR2 YYREEE (reference sequence). There are 16 residues in the CDR3. Germline trimming cut 0 bases from V and 5 bases from J; bases unmatched to any gene: 7.

V is TRBV5-1 and J is TRBJ1-1; 7 bases map to TRBD1. Looked up from germline, CDR1 is SGHRS and CDR2 is YFSETQ. This CDR3 region has 14 residues. V dropped 5 bases and J dropped 2; count of bases not matched to a gene: 6. CDR3 sequence reads: CASRRDSLNTEAFF. CDR3 nucleotides: TGCGCCAGCAGACGGGACAGTCTCAACACTGAAGCTTTCTTT.

V is TRBV29-1 and J is TRBJ2-1; TRBD1 aligns across 9 bases. This CDR3 region has 14 residues. In germline, CDR1 is SQVTM, CDR2 ANQGSEA. With V trimmed by 3 bases and J by 7 bases, 7 bases remained unmatched. Here the CDR3 DNA reads TGCAGCGTTGATCCGGGACAGGGTGGAAATGAGCAGTTCTTC. Protein sequence: CSVDPGQGGNEQFF.

The chain links TRBV9 to TRBJ2-2, with D hard to call. The germline CDR1 and CDR2 sequences are SGDLS and YYNGEE. V shed 0 bases and J shed 6 bases, with 3 bases lying between them. The CDR3 spans 12 residues. CDR3: CASSVGPGELFF. The CDR3 nucleotides read TGTGCCAGCAGCGTAGGTCCCGGGGAGCTGTTTTTT.

This rearrangement joins TRBV27 to TRBJ2-3; 7 nucleotides line up with TRBD1. The CDR3 extends over 14 amino acids. Germline V gene lookup returns CDR1 MNHEY and CDR2 SMNVEV (reference sequence). V shed 7 bases and J 2 bases; nucleotides not matched to a gene: 6. The CDR3 nucleotides are TGTGCCAGCAAGACAGGGCTGACCACAGATACGCAGTATTTT. Protein: CASKTGLTTDTQYF.

The chain combines TRBV6-6 with TRBJ1-1; TRBD1 is a possible D gene (6 bases). Trimming cost V 6 bases and J 1 base, with 12 bases left between them. The germline V gene has CDR1 MNHNY and CDR2 SVGAGI (reference sequence). CDR3 length: 14 amino acids. The CDR3, as DNA: TGTGCCAGCAGCTCCGGGACACCGAACACTGAAGCTTTCTTT. Protein product: CASSSGTPNTEAFF.

The rearrangement uses TRBV2 and TRBJ2-3, with 7 bases identical to TRBD2. CDR3 length equals 14 residues. With V trimmed by 8 bases and J by 5 bases, 10 bases remained unmatched. CDR1 SNHLY and CDR2 FYNNEI come from the germline V gene. The CDR3 DNA follows: TGTGCCAGCCGACTAGCCCCACCGGTAGATACGCAGTATTTT. It translates to CASRLAPPVDTQYF.

V gene TRBV5-4 combines with J gene TRBJ2-1; TRBD2 aligns across 10 bases. The CDR3 is made up of 16 amino acids. J was trimmed by 3 bases and V by 5 bases; bases with no gene match: 8. Germline V gene lookup returns CDR1 SGHNT and CDR2 YYREEE (reference sequence). The DNA for the CDR3 is TGTGCCAGCAGAGAAGCGGGAGGGCCCGACTACAATGAGCAGTTCTTC. This codes for CASREAGGPDYNEQFF.

Regarding this clone: The identical CDR3 is also encoded by other nucleotide sequences in the sample. The chain links TRBV5-1 to TRBJ2-7; D tentatively fits TRBD1 or TRBD2 (5 bases each). Trimming removed 2 bases from V and 4 bases from J, with 10 bases in between. Looked up from germline, CDR1 is SGHRS and CDR2 is YFSETQ. The CDR3 sequence is 13 residues long. The CDR3 reads CASSLRDPYEQYF. In nucleotides, the CDR3 is TGCGCCAGCAGCTTAAGGGACCCTTACGAGCAGTACTTC.

This clone has just a few counts. This chain uses TRBV7-3 with TRBJ2-3; D is undetermined. The length of the CDR3 is 12 residues. Germline V lookup: CDR1 SGHTA, CDR2 FQGTGA. Trimming took off 5 bases at V and 1 base at J, with 4 bases between the two ends. This CDR3 is CASSARTDTQYF. CDR3 DNA sequence: TGTGCCAGCAGCGCACGCACAGATACGCAGTATTTT.

V usage is TRBV11-2 and J usage is TRBJ2-7; 10 bases map to TRBD1. Germline lookup yields CDR1 SGHAT and CDR2 FQNNGV. The CDR3 sequence is 17 residues long. The trim removed 5 bases at V and 7 bases at J, leaving 17 bases unmatched. The CDR3 nucleotides are TGTGCCAGCAGCCGTCCATACCGGGACAGGGGTAGATGGGAGCAGTACTTC. Translating gives CASSRPYRDRGRWEQYF. Drawing the rest from reference TRBV11-2 and TRBJ2-7, the complete variable domain is EAGVAQSPRYKIIEKRQSVAFWCNPISGHATLYWYQQILGQGPKLLIQFQNNGVVDDSQLPKDRFSAERLKGVDSTLKIQPAKLEDSAVYLCASSRPYRDRGRWEQYFGPGTRLTVT.

This clone was found a few times. V is TRBV18 and J is TRBJ2-7; 10 positions agree with TRBD1. Per the germline V gene, CDR1 is KGHSH and CDR2 is LQKENI. Trimming removed 1 base from V and 2 bases from J; junction bases left unmatched: 2. This CDR3 has 15 residues. In DNA, the CDR3 is TGTGCCAGCTCACCACGACAGGGGGCCCCCTACGAGCAGTACTTC. Translation: CASSPRQGAPYEQYF.

The V and J genes are TRBV27 and TRBJ1-5; weak D call: TRBD1 (6 bases). This CDR3 region has 14 residues. Trimming stripped 3 bases from V and 2 bases from J, with 8 bases between. CDR1 and CDR2 from the germline V gene are MNHEY and SMNVEV (reference sequence). Written as DNA, the CDR3 is TGTGCCAGCAGTTTGACAGGCCGCAATCAGCCCCAGCATTTT. Its protein is CASSLTGRNQPQHF.

The chain recombines TRBV27 with TRBJ2-3, with a weak D call TRBD1 (6 bases). Trimming left V 2 bases short and J 6 bases short, with 12 bases between. Germline values: CDR1 MNHEY, CDR2 SMNVEV (reference sequence). The CDR3 contains 14 residues. The CDR3 bases are TGTGCCAGCAGTTTAGCAGGGGCAGCGGATACGCAGTATTTT. Its translation: CASSLAGAADTQYF.

V and J are TRBV9 and TRBJ2-1; D gene ambiguous. V lost 5 bases and J 6 bases, leaving 6 bases between the germline ends. CDR1 SGDLS and CDR2 YYNGEE come from the germline V gene. The CDR3 extends over 11 amino acids. CDR3 region: CASRLGNEQFF. CDR3 DNA sequence: TGTGCCAGCAGGTTGGGCAATGAGCAGTTCTTC.

V usage is TRBV29-1 and J usage is TRBJ2-5; D uncertain. The V gene lost 1 base and the J gene lost 4 bases, with 4 bases spanning the gap. Germline V CDR1 and CDR2: SQVTM, ANQGSEA. CDR3 length: 11 residues. The CDR3 DNA sequence: TGCAGCGTTGAAGGGTTAGAGACCCAGTACTTC. This translates into CSVEGLETQYF.

CDR3 residues: CASSQVASFYEQYF. CDR3 in DNA: TGTGCCAGCAGCCAAGTGGCTAGTTTCTACGAGCAGTACTTC. The genes are TRBV4-2 and TRBJ2-7; no reliable D call. The CDR3 totals 14 residues. V was cut by 1 base and J by 3 bases, with 10 bases left in between. Germline CDR1 LGHNA, CDR2 YNFKEQ.